Listed here are 26 T cell receptor beta chains from one sample, sequenced in a study of blood T cell repertoires in COVID-19. Clones were sequenced by immunoSEQ multiplex PCR, and TCRdb holds only the in-frame ones, with some missing. The top ten hold less than 25% of the sample, which has approximately 4,900 clones, around 90% seen once. Material: peripheral blood. The receptors come from a human donor in a cohort sampled during active COVID-19.

This clone was seen just once. The genes are TRBV6-5 and TRBJ2-7, with 8 bases identical to TRBD2. The CDR3 extends over 15 amino acids. The V segment lost 7 bases and the J segment 3 bases; nucleotides outside the gene matches: 11. Germline V gene sequence: CDR1 MNHEY, CDR2 SVGAGI. The CDR3 here is CASTGGTSPYYEQYF. In nucleotides, the CDR3 is TGTGCCAGCACCGGGGGGACTAGTCCCTACTACGAGCAGTACTTC.

The rearrangement joins TRBV2 to TRBJ2-3, with TRBD2 matching 8 bases. V shed 5 bases and J 0 bases; nucleotides not matched to a gene: 4. Germline CDR1 is SNHLY and CDR2 is FYNNEI. This CDR3 contains 15 residues. The CDR3 spells CASSRSGGSTDTQYF. The CDR3 DNA reads as TGTGCCAGCAGTCGGAGCGGGGGTAGCACAGATACGCAGTATTTT.

J is TRBJ1-3 and V is TRBV5-1; D unclear. The CDR3 covers 16 residues. Trimming stripped 4 bases from V and 4 bases from J, with 18 bases between. CDR1 SGHRS and CDR2 YFSETQ come from the germline V gene. In DNA, the CDR3 is TGCGCCAGCAGCCCGACCGGCGGTCCGTCGGGAAACACCATATATTTT. Its protein is CASSPTGGPSGNTIYF.

The chain uses TRBV10-3 and TRBJ1-4, with 9 nucleotides matching TRBD1. The germline CDR1 and CDR2 sequences are ENHRY and SYGVKD. The CDR3 extends over 16 amino acids. V trimming: 4 bases; J trimming: 0 bases; junction bases outside the gene matches: 3. The DNA of the CDR3 is TGTGCCATCAGTGGGGGACAGGGCCCAACTAATGAAAAACTGTTTTTT. Translated, it gives CAISGGQGPTNEKLFF.

This rearrangement joins TRBV30 to TRBJ1-1, with a tentative D call TRBD1 (6 bases). The germline V gene encodes CDR1 GTSNPN and CDR2 SVGIG (reference sequence). V lost 3 bases to trimming and J lost 5 bases, with 16 bases between them. The CDR3 covers 14 residues. The CDR3 nucleotides are TGTGCCTGGAGCCAACCTCAGGGGTGGACTGAAGCTTTCTTT. Residues: CAWSQPQGWTEAFF.

This clone was seen only once. The chain is built from TRBV18 and TRBJ2-2, with 7 bases identical to TRBD2. The trim removed 2 bases at V and 2 bases at J, leaving 2 bases unmatched. Germline loops: CDR1 KGHSH, CDR2 LQKENI. The CDR3 runs to 15 residues. The CDR3 loop is CASSPAGENTGELFF. The CDR3 bases are TGTGCCAGCTCACCAGCGGGAGAAAACACCGGGGAGCTGTTTTTT.

The chain has TRBV10-2 and TRBJ1-6, with 7 bases aligning to TRBD1. The CDR3 covers 14 residues. V was clipped by 7 bases and J by 7 bases; unmatched bases: 7. CDR1 is WSHSY, CDR2 SAAADI, per germline. The CDR3 sequence is CASTRDSRNSPLHF. DNA for the CDR3: TGCGCCAGCACCCGGGACAGCCGAAATTCACCCCTCCACTTT.

V usage is TRBV29-1 and J usage is TRBJ2-3; tentatively, D is TRBD2 (5 bases). From germline, CDR1 is SQVTM and CDR2 ANQGSEA. This CDR3 comprises 14 residues. V lost 6 bases and J 1 base, leaving 14 bases between the germline ends. The CDR3 DNA sequence: TGCAGCGTCGATGAGGGCCTCGGCACAGATACGCAGTATTTT. Translation: CSVDEGLGTDTQYF.

The chain combines TRBV9 with TRBJ2-7; a weak D match, TRBD1 (6 bases). CDR3 length equals 15 residues. With 3 bases removed from V and 5 bases from J, the gap between germline ends came to 18 bases. The germline gives CDR1 SGDLS, CDR2 YYNGEE. The DNA for the CDR3 is TGTGCCAGCAGCGCCCGTGGGGGCCCATGGAACGAGCAGTACTTC. Translation: CASSARGGPWNEQYF.

V gene TRBV4-2 combines with J gene TRBJ2-1; D is ambiguous. Trimming removed 4 bases from V and 0 bases from J, with 10 bases in between. The CDR3 sequence is 15 residues long. CDR1 and CDR2 from the germline V gene are LGHNA and YNFKEQ. CDR3 loop: CASSPLASSYNEQFF. The CDR3 DNA reads as TGTGCCAGCAGCCCACTTGCGAGCTCCTACAATGAGCAGTTCTTC.

The rearrangement uses TRBV7-9 and TRBJ2-1, with TRBD2 matching 8 bases. CDR1 SEHNR and CDR2 FQNEAQ come from the germline V gene (reference sequence). The CDR3 has 16 amino acids. Losses at the gene ends were 5 bases for V and 6 bases for J; bases not matched to a gene: 12. The CDR3 spells CASSPSPGRGTNEQFF. As DNA, the CDR3 is TGTGCCAGCAGCCCCTCCCCCGGGAGGGGGACCAATGAGCAGTTCTTC.

This clone was counted a few times. V and J are TRBV4-1 and TRBJ1-5, with D unresolved. The CDR3 contains 13 residues. Trimming left V 1 base short and J 1 base short, with 2 bases between. Germline V gene sequence: CDR1 MGHRA, CDR2 YSYEKL. The DNA of the CDR3 is TGCGCCAGCAGCCAAGTAAGCAATCAGCCCCAGCATTTT. Protein sequence: CASSQVSNQPQHF.

This clone was seen a handful of times. The chain carries TRBV6-2 or TRBV6-3 and TRBJ1-1; TRBD1 might be the D (5 bases). The CDR3 spans 13 residues. Germline-derived CDR1 and CDR2 are MNHEY and SVGEGT. V lost 1 base and J 7 bases, leaving 10 bases between the germline ends. CDR3 residues: CASSYLQRGEAFF. For the CDR3, the DNA is TGTGCCAGCAGTTACTTACAAAGGGGTGAAGCTTTCTTT.

The chain is built from TRBV23-1 and TRBJ1-5, with D tentatively TRBD1 (5 bases). TRBV23-1 is reported as an ORF; its role is uncertain. CDR3 length: 16 residues. V lost 0 bases and J 3 bases, leaving 12 bases between the germline ends. The CDR3 loop reads CASSQSSTGPNQPQHF. In DNA, the CDR3 is TGCGCCAGCAGTCAATCGTCTACAGGACCCAATCAGCCCCAGCATTTT.

This clone has only one observation. V gene TRBV9 combines with J gene TRBJ2-7, with 7 bases aligning to TRBD1. The CDR3 loop spans 15 amino acids. The germline V gene has CDR1 SGDLS and CDR2 YYNGEE. V shed 3 bases, J shed 3 bases, and the junction held 9 bases outside the gene matches. The CDR3 DNA follows: TGTGCCAGCAGCGCGTCACAGGGGCCGGGCTACGAGCAGTACTTC. Amino acid sequence: CASSASQGPGYEQYF.

This clone was seen a few times. V gene TRBV20-1 combines with J gene TRBJ2-1, with 8 bases lining up with TRBD2. Germline CDR1 and CDR2: DFQATT and SNEGSKA (reference sequence). The CDR3 has 15 residues. The V segment lost 3 bases and the J segment 10 bases; nucleotides outside the gene matches: 14. CDR3 sequence reads: CSASGSGISTGEQFF. The CDR3 DNA follows: TGCAGTGCTAGTGGTAGCGGGATTAGCACAGGGGAGCAGTTCTTC.

The chain joins TRBV7-2 to TRBJ2-7, with D maybe TRBD1 (6 bases). Germline CDR1 SGHTA, CDR2 FQGNSA. CDR3 length: 15 amino acids. Trimming pared 5 bases from V and 2 bases from J, leaving 16 bases between. CDR3 region: CASSPRPGTTYEQYF. The CDR3 coding sequence is TGTGCCAGCAGCCCCCGTCCAGGGACAACCTACGAGCAGTACTTC.

J is TRBJ1-5 and V is TRBV6-2 or TRBV6-3; weak D call: TRBD1 (6 bases). The germline CDR1 and CDR2 sequences are MNHEY and SVGEGT. This CDR3 region has 14 residues. Trimming took 5 bases from V and 3 from J, leaving 11 bases between them. The CDR3 reads CASSRDTTNQPQHF. The CDR3 region has the DNA TGTGCCAGCAGTCGGGACACCACCAATCAGCCCCAGCATTTT.

This sequence joins TRBV7-9 and TRBJ1-2, with D tentatively TRBD1 (5 bases). V was shortened by 5 bases and J by 4 bases, with 11 bases between the two germline ends. CDR3 length: 13 amino acids. CDR1 and CDR2 from the germline V gene are SEHNR and FQNEAQ (reference sequence). Here the CDR3 reads CASSLQAVYGYTF. CDR3 nucleotide sequence: TGTGCCAGCAGCCTACAGGCAGTCTATGGCTACACCTTC.

The CDR3, as DNA: TGCGCCAGCAGCTTGGGAGCGGGAGGGAGCTACGAGCAGTACTTC. Amino acid sequence: CASSLGAGGSYEQYF. The chain recombines TRBV5-1 with TRBJ2-7, with 10 positions matching TRBD2. The V and J ends lost 0 bases and 3 bases, in that order; junction bases with no gene match: 3. The CDR3 consists of 15 residues. The germline gives CDR1 SGHRS, CDR2 YFSETQ.

The chain employs TRBV7-2 and TRBJ1-1, with 9 bases lining up with TRBD1. CDR1 and CDR2 from the germline V gene are SGHTA and FQGNSA. The CDR3 runs to 16 residues. Germline trimming cut 3 bases from V and 0 bases from J; bases unmatched to any gene: 5. This chain's CDR3 is CASSFVGTGLNTEAFF. The CDR3 DNA reads as TGTGCCAGCAGCTTCGTTGGGACAGGGTTGAACACTGAAGCTTTCTTT.

The genes are TRBV6-5 and TRBJ1-5; D perhaps matches TRBD1 (5 bases). Germline CDR1 MNHEY, CDR2 SVGAGI. The CDR3 covers 15 residues. With 7 bases removed from V and 6 bases from J, the gap between germline ends came to 19 bases. This CDR3 is CASTGRPGTGQPQHF. Written as DNA, the CDR3 is TGTGCCAGCACCGGGCGGCCGGGGACTGGTCAGCCCCAGCATTTT.

V is TRBV10-1 and J is TRBJ2-3; TRBD2 agrees at 10 bases. V lost 6 bases to trimming and J lost 5 bases; unmatched junction nucleotides: 11. CDR3 length: 16 residues. The germline CDR1 and CDR2 sequences are WNHNN and SYGVQD (reference sequence). In DNA form, the CDR3 reads TGCGCCAGCAGCGCCATCCTAGCGGGGGCCCGAGATACGCAGTATTTT. This translates into CASSAILAGARDTQYF.

The chain recombines TRBV2 with TRBJ2-3, with TRBD1 matching over 12 bases. Germline trimming cut 7 bases from V and 6 bases from J; bases unmatched to any gene: 8. Germline-derived CDR1 and CDR2 are SNHLY and FYNNEI. The CDR3 has 15 amino acids. The CDR3 protein is CASNRDRGPPDTQYF. The CDR3 coding sequence is TGTGCCAGCAACCGGGACAGGGGGCCTCCGGATACGCAGTATTTT.

For the CDR3, the DNA is TGTGCCAGCAGCTCGAGCACTAGCGGGGGGCAGTTCTTC. Translating it yields CASSSSTSGGQFF. This chain uses TRBV11-3 with TRBJ2-1; 11 positions agree with TRBD2. Germline V gives CDR1 SGHNT, CDR2 YENEEA. This CDR3 contains 13 residues. J was trimmed by 12 bases and V by 4 bases; bases with no gene match: 5.

The rearrangement links TRBV10-2 to TRBJ1-5, with 7 bases lining up with TRBD1. After removal of 1 base from V and 2 bases from J, the junction contained 5 bases not matched to a gene. Germline CDR1 and CDR2: WSHSY and SAAADI. This CDR3 has 16 residues. Here the CDR3 reads CASSEWRGRGNQPQHF. The CDR3 nucleotides are TGCGCCAGCAGTGAGTGGAGGGGGCGCGGCAATCAGCCCCAGCATTTT.